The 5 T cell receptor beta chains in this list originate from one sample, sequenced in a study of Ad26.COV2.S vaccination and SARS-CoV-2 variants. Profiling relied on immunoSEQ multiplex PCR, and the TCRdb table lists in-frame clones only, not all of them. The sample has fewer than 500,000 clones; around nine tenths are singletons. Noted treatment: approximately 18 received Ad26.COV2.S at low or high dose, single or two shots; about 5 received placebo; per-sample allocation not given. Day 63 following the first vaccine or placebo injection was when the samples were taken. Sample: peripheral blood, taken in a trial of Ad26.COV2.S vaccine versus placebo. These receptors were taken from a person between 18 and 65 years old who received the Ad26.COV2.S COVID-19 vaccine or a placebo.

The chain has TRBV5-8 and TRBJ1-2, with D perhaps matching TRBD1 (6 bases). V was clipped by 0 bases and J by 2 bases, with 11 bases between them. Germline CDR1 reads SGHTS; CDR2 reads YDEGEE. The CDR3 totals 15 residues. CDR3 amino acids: CASSLGIQGNYGYTF. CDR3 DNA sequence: TGTGCCAGCAGCTTGGGGATTCAGGGGAACTATGGCTACACCTTC.

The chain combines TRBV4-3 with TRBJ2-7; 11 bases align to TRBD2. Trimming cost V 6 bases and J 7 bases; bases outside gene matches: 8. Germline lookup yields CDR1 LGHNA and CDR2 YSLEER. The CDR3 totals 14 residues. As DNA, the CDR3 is TGCGCCAGCAGTCCACTAGCGGGAGTGGATGAGCAGTACTTC. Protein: CASSPLAGVDEQYF.

The CDR3 region has the DNA TGTGCCAGCAGTTACAACAGTAACTATGGCTACACCTTC. This codes for CASSYNSNYGYTF. J is TRBJ1-2 and V is TRBV6-5; D is uncertain. This CDR3 is built from 13 residues. V gave up 2 bases and J gave up 1 base, with 5 bases separating them. The germline CDR1 and CDR2 sequences are MNHEY and SVGAGI.

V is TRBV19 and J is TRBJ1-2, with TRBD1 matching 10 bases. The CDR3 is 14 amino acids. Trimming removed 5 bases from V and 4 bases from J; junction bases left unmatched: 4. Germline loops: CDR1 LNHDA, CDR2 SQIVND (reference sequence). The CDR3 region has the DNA TGTGCCAGTAGTGGACAGGGGGTCCCCTATGGCTACACCTTC. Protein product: CASSGQGVPYGYTF.

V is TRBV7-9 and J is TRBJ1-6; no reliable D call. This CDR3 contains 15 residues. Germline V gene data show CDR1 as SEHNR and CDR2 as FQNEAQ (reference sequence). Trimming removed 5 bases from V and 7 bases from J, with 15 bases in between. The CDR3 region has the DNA TGTGCCAGCAGCGAGACGAACGATTCAAATTCACCCCTCCACTTT. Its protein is CASSETNDSNSPLHF.